The 28 T cell receptor beta chains in this list originate from one sample, sequenced in a study of cytomegalovirus exposure and HLA in healthy donors. TCRdb's copy holds only in-frame clones and misses some; the assay was immunoSEQ multiplex PCR. The table has under 200,000 clones, approximately 89% seen once. The sequencing input was PBMCs. These receptors were collected from a woman aged 18-29 years in good health and CMV-seropositive.

The chain carries TRBV5-6 and TRBJ2-1, with a possible D match to TRBD2 (5 bases). This CDR3 spans 15 amino acids. Germline V gives CDR1 SGHDT, CDR2 YYEEEE. V gave up 5 bases and J gave up 5 bases, with 17 bases separating them. The CDR3 sequence is CASSLLASAHNEQFF. Written as DNA, the CDR3 is TGTGCCAGCAGTTTGTTAGCGTCCGCCCACAATGAGCAGTTCTTC.

V usage is TRBV25-1 and J usage is TRBJ2-7; D not resolved. Germline CDR1 MGHDK, CDR2 SYGVNS. CDR3 length: 16 residues. The ends were cut back, 0 bases at V and 1 base at J, with 13 bases in the middle. CDR3 sequence reads: CASSEYNPPRSYEQYF. The CDR3 nucleotides read TGTGCCAGCAGTGAATATAACCCCCCCAGGTCCTACGAGCAGTACTTC.

The J gene is TRBJ2-1, the V gene TRBV27, with D perhaps TRBD2 (5 bases). V lost 0 bases and J lost 0, with 9 bases in between. The CDR3 runs to 16 residues. Germline V gene data show CDR1 as MNHEY and CDR2 as SMNVEV (reference sequence). The chain's CDR3 is CASSLSTGSSYNEQFF. Written as DNA, the CDR3 is TGTGCCAGCAGTTTATCGACGGGAAGCTCCTACAATGAGCAGTTCTTC.

The V and J genes are TRBV6-6 and TRBJ1-1; the D is unclear. CDR1 and CDR2 (germline): MNHNY, SVGAGI (reference sequence). Deletions cut 6 bases from V and 0 bases from J, with 11 bases between. The CDR3 loop spans 14 amino acids. Here the CDR3 DNA reads TGTGCCAGCAGACGTGAGAGCCTGAACACTGAAGCTTTCTTT. Its protein is CASRRESLNTEAFF.

This chain uses TRBV19 with TRBJ2-1; possible D gene TRBD2, 6 bases. CDR1 is LNHDA, CDR2 SQIVND, per germline (reference sequence). V shed 7 bases and J shed 0 bases, with 16 bases lying between them. This CDR3 has 16 residues. Written as DNA, the CDR3 is TGTGCCAGTATTGGTTTCGGGGGTAGCTCCTACAATGAGCAGTTCTTC. It translates to CASIGFGGSSYNEQFF.

The chain couples TRBV6-5 to TRBJ2-7; D unresolved. Trimming took off 5 bases at V and 2 bases at J, with 10 bases between the two ends. The CDR3 is 13 amino acids. The germline gives CDR1 MNHEY, CDR2 SVGAGI. The CDR3 DNA sequence: TGTGCCAGCAGTAAACCGGTGACCTACGAGCAGTACTTC. This sequence encodes CASSKPVTYEQYF.

The chain joins TRBV7-9 to TRBJ1-1; D might be TRBD1 (6 bases). Trimming took off 6 bases at V and 3 bases at J, with 14 bases between the two ends. Germline V gene sequence: CDR1 SEHNR, CDR2 FQNEAQ (reference sequence). CDR3 size: 14 residues. The CDR3 DNA reads as TGTGCCAGCAGTCGTACAGGGTTAGACACTGAAGCTTTCTTT. This gives the protein CASSRTGLDTEAFF.

Points on this clone: The germline gene is not matched at one end of the junction; a read error may be the cause. This rearrangement joins TRBV7-2 to TRBJ2-1; 12 bases agree with TRBD2. This CDR3 region has 14 residues. In germline, CDR1 is SGHTA, CDR2 FQGNSA. The CDR3 DNA sequence: TGTGCCAGCAGCCTAGCGGGAGGGAGTAATGAGCAGTTCTTC. This encodes CASSLAGGSNEQFF.

This clone is a singleton in its sample. The chain links TRBV9 to TRBJ2-3, with a tentative D call TRBD2 (5 bases). The CDR3 loop spans 18 amino acids. Germline V lookup: CDR1 SGDLS, CDR2 YYNGEE. Trimming stripped 0 bases from V and 3 bases from J, with 20 bases between. This CDR3 is CASSVDGIGVGRTDTQYF. CDR3 DNA sequence: TGTGCCAGCAGCGTAGACGGGATTGGAGTTGGACGGACAGATACGCAGTATTTT.

In its sample, this clone was seen once. The same CDR3 can be traced to other DNA sequences in this sample. The chain combines TRBV18 with TRBJ1-2, with 8 bases that match TRBD1. The CDR3 is 14 amino acids. Germline CDR1 and CDR2: KGHSH and LQKENI. V shed 6 bases and J 0 bases; nucleotides not matched to a gene: 3. Here the CDR3 DNA reads TGTGCCAGCTCTTTGGGACAGGCTAACTATGGCTACACCTTC. Amino acids: CASSLGQANYGYTF.

The genes are TRBV7-2 and TRBJ1-5; TRBD1 aligns across 9 bases. The V segment lost 5 bases and the J segment 7 bases; nucleotides outside the gene matches: 6. In germline, CDR1 is SGHTA, CDR2 FQGNSA. The CDR3 is 14 residues long. The CDR3, as DNA: TGTGCCAGCAGCCCCCGGACAGGGGTCCAGCCCCAGCATTTT. This translates into CASSPRTGVQPQHF.

This clone has a single count. The chain carries TRBV19 and TRBJ1-2, with D hard to call. CDR1 is LNHDA and CDR2 is SQIVND in the germline V gene (reference sequence). This CDR3 contains 13 residues. V was pared by 6 bases and J by 4 bases, with 12 bases between. The CDR3 region is CASSYLDTYGYTF. In DNA, the CDR3 is TGTGCCAGTAGCTACCTCGACACCTATGGCTACACCTTC. The whole variable domain, filled in from reference TRBV19 and TRBJ1-2, reads DGGITQSPKYLFRKEGQNVTLSCEQNLNHDAMYWYRQDPGQGLRLIYYSQIVNDFQKGDIAEGYSVSREKKESFPLTVTSAQKNPTAFYLCASSYLDTYGYTFGSGTRLTVV.

The chain couples TRBV20-1 to TRBJ1-1; no clear D gene. Trimming stripped 1 base from V and 10 bases from J, with 10 bases between. This CDR3 spans 11 amino acids. From germline, CDR1 is DFQATT and CDR2 SNEGSKA (reference sequence). The CDR3 nucleotides read TGCAGTGCTAGAGGTCCTACCCCAGCTTTCTTT. Amino acid sequence: CSARGPTPAFF.

The J gene is TRBJ2-7, the V gene TRBV4-1; 8 nucleotides align to TRBD1. The V gene's germline CDR1 is MGHRA and CDR2 YSYEKL. CDR3 size: 13 residues. V gave up 10 bases and J gave up 3 bases; unmatched junction bases: 8. The CDR3 DNA reads as TGCGCCACTTCGCCGGGGACAGGCTACGAGCAGTACTTC. Encoded protein: CATSPGTGYEQYF.

This clone was seen a single time. The chain is built from TRBV29-1 and TRBJ1-1, with D tentatively TRBD1 (5 bases). With 3 bases removed from V and 0 bases from J, the gap between germline ends came to 8 bases. Germline CDR1 reads SQVTM; CDR2 reads ANQGSEA. CDR3 length: 13 residues. The DNA for the CDR3 is TGCAGCGTTGACCCAGGGTTGAACACTGAAGCTTTCTTT. It specifies CSVDPGLNTEAFF.

In this sample, this clone turned up once. The J gene is TRBJ2-5, the V gene TRBV19; TRBD2 agrees at 11 bases. V gave up 6 bases and J gave up 3 bases; unmatched junction bases: 12. Germline loops: CDR1 LNHDA, CDR2 SQIVND (reference sequence). This CDR3 region has 17 residues. CDR3 in amino acids: CASRRGIAGGEEETQYF. Written as DNA, the CDR3 is TGTGCCAGTAGAAGGGGGATAGCGGGAGGGGAGGAAGAGACCCAGTACTTC.

V gene TRBV5-1 combines with J gene TRBJ2-7; 12 bases align to TRBD1. This CDR3 region has 14 residues. Germline values: CDR1 SGHRS, CDR2 YFSETQ. V lost 4 bases and J lost 6; bases outside the gene matches: 5. CDR3 sequence: CASSPGTGGSEQYF. The CDR3 nucleotides are TGCGCCAGCAGCCCCGGGACAGGGGGCTCCGAGCAGTACTTC. Together with reference TRBV5-1 and TRBJ2-7, the CDR3 gives the full variable domain: KAGVTQTPRYLIKTRGQQVTLSCSPISGHRSVSWYQQTPGQGLQFLFEYFSETQRNKGNFPGRFSGRQFSNSRSEMNVSTLELGDSALYLCASSPGTGGSEQYFGPGTRLTVT.

The rearrangement links TRBV11-3 to TRBJ1-4; a weak D match, TRBD1 (5 bases). V lost 5 bases, J lost 3 bases, and 10 bases lay in between. The CDR3 is made up of 14 amino acids. CDR1 SGHNT and CDR2 YENEEA come from the germline V gene. The CDR3 reads CASSHGGSNEKLFF. CDR3 sequence (DNA): TGTGCCAGCAGCCATGGGGGGTCTAATGAAAAACTGTTTTTT.

This clone was seen a few times. The J gene is TRBJ2-7, the V gene TRBV28; D is perhaps TRBD1 (6 bases). The CDR3 is 13 residues long. CDR1 and CDR2 (germline): MDHEN, SYDVKM. V was pared by 6 bases and J by 3 bases, with 12 bases between. In nucleotides, the CDR3 is TGTGCCAGCAGCCCGGACAGATTCTACGAGCAGTACTTC. Encoded protein: CASSPDRFYEQYF.

The chain uses TRBV6-5 and TRBJ2-7; no clear D gene. The CDR3 is made up of 12 amino acids. Per germline, CDR1 MNHEY and CDR2 SVGAGI. V was pared by 8 bases and J by 0 bases, with 8 bases between. The CDR3 DNA is TGTGCCAGCTTCAGATCCTCCTACGAGCAGTACTTC. Translating gives CASFRSSYEQYF.

J is TRBJ2-7 and V is TRBV6-1; tentatively, D is TRBD2 (5 bases). CDR1 is MNHNS, CDR2 SASEGT, per germline. This CDR3 region has 13 residues. Trimming cost V 5 bases and J 3 bases, with 11 bases left between them. The DNA for the CDR3 is TGTGCCAGCAGTAGAGAAGCGGTCTACGAGCAGTACTTC. It encodes CASSREAVYEQYF.

J is TRBJ1-4 and V is TRBV18; D call uncertain. The germline V and J ends were trimmed by 3 bases and 7 bases, with 12 bases remaining between them. CDR3 length: 14 residues. Germline values: CDR1 KGHSH, CDR2 LQKENI. The CDR3 here is CASSPVPGIEKLFF. The CDR3 DNA sequence: TGTGCCAGCTCACCGGTTCCCGGGATTGAAAAACTGTTTTTT.

This clone has only one observation. The V gene is TRBV2, the J gene TRBJ1-3; 8 nucleotides match TRBD1. Germline trimming cut 6 bases from V and 1 base from J; bases unmatched to any gene: 2. CDR3 length equals 14 residues. Germline CDR1 and CDR2: SNHLY and FYNNEI. This CDR3 reads CASRTGVSGNTIYF. The CDR3 DNA reads TGTGCCAGCAGGACAGGGGTGTCTGGAAACACCATATATTTT. The variable domain in full, with the rest retrieved from reference TRBV2 and TRBJ1-3, is EPEVTQTPSHQVTQMGQEVILRCVPISNHLYFYWYRQILGQKVEFLVSFYNNEISEKSEIFDDQFSVERPDGSNFTLKIRSTKLEDSAMYFCASRTGVSGNTIYFGEGSWLTVV.

The chain has TRBV5-4 and TRBJ1-1, with D hard to call. V was clipped by 0 bases and J by 4 bases, with 7 bases between them. In germline, CDR1 is SGHNT, CDR2 YYREEE (reference sequence). This CDR3 has 13 residues. CDR3 in amino acids: CASSLDPGTEAFF. In nucleotides, the CDR3 is TGTGCCAGCAGCTTGGACCCGGGCACTGAAGCTTTCTTT.

CDR3 amino acids: CASSARERAEAFF. The CDR3 DNA is TGTGCCAGCAGCGCCCGGGAGCGGGCTGAAGCTTTCTTT. The chain uses TRBV6-5 and TRBJ1-1; the D is unclear. Germline V gene lookup returns CDR1 MNHEY and CDR2 SVGAGI. Trimming removed 6 bases from V and 6 bases from J, with 14 bases in between. This CDR3 is built from 13 residues.

J is TRBJ1-2 and V is TRBV7-9; 8 bases are shared with TRBD1. The CDR3 runs to 15 residues. Trimming cost V 5 bases and J 2 bases; bases outside gene matches: 7. CDR1 and CDR2 (germline): SEHNR, FQNEAQ (reference sequence). CDR3 coding DNA: TGTGCCAGCAGCCCCACAGGGGGAGAAAACTATGGCTACACCTTC. Translation gives CASSPTGGENYGYTF.

The V and J genes are TRBV9 and TRBJ2-1, with 10 bases matching TRBD2. V lost 0 bases to trimming and J lost 9 bases; unmatched junction nucleotides: 3. Germline V CDR1 and CDR2: SGDLS, YYNGEE. The CDR3 runs to 14 residues. CDR3 DNA: TGTGCCAGCAGCGTAGATGTAGCGGGGGGTGAGCAGTTCTTC. Translation gives CASSVDVAGGEQFF.

This clone is a singleton in its sample. The rearrangement joins TRBV28 to TRBJ2-1; D call uncertain. Germline assignment: CDR1 MDHEN and CDR2 SYDVKM. This CDR3 has 17 residues. V was cut by 3 bases and J by 1 base, with 16 bases left in between. Here the CDR3 reads CASSFPWAFSSYNEQFF. CDR3 sequence (DNA): TGTGCCAGCAGTTTCCCCTGGGCCTTCAGTTCCTACAATGAGCAGTTCTTC.